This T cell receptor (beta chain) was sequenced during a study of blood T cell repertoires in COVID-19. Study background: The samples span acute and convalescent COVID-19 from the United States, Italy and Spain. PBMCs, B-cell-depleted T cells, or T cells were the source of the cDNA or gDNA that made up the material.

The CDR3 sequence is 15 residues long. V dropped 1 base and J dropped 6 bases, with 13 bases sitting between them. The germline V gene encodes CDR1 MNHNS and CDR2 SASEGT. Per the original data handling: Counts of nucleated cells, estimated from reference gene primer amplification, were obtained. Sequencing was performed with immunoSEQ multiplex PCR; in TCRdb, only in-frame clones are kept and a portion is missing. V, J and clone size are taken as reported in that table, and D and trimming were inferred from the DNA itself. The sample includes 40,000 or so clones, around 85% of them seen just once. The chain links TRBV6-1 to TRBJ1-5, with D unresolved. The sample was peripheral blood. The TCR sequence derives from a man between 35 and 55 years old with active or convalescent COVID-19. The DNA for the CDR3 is TGTGCCAGCAGTGAAGGGATGGGCGTAGGTCAGCCCCAGCATTTT. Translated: CASSEGMGVGQPQHF.